These T cell receptor beta chains were read from a single sample in a study of blood T cell repertoires in COVID-19. TCRdb keeps only in-frame clones here, not all; method: immunoSEQ multiplex PCR. This table has about 160,000 clones, around 87% appearing once. The sequenced sample was PBMCs or T cells enriched from blood (not recorded which). The origin of the receptors is a woman aged 50 to 60 who had recovered from COVID-19. The CDR3 runs from the conserved cysteine through the conserved F or W. A D gene is named only where the DNA matches it firmly. Size is stated for part of the rows, as once, few or many counts, or as a class when the clone is expanded.

>NA|NA|TRBV7-9|TRBJ2-7
TGTGCCAGCAGCTCCCACAAGACAGGCAACTACGAGCAGTACTTC
CASSSHKTGNYEQYF
>NA|TRBD1|TRBV10-1|TRBJ1-2
TGCGCCAGCAGTGAGCGGGGGAAATTTAGGGACAGGGATGGCTACACCTTC
CASSERGKFRDRDGYTF
>NA|NA|TRBV6-5|TRBJ1-6
TGTGCCAGCAGTTCGGCCTATCCAGGGAATAATTCACCCCTCCACTTT
CASSSAYPGNNSPLHF
>NA|NA|TRBV15|TRBJ2-5
TGTGCCACCAGCAGAGATGGGAGACAAGAGACCCAGTACTTC
CATSRDGRQETQYF
>NA|NA|TRBV29-1|TRBJ2-7
TGCAGCGTGGGGAGAGTTGAAAGGACGCGGCTAACGTACGAGCAGTACTTC
CSVGRVERTRLTYEQYF
>NA|TRBD1|TRBV5-5|TRBJ1-5
TGTGCCAGCAGCCTAGACGGGACAGGGGCTGGACCCCAGCATTTT
CASSLDGTGAGPQHF
>few|TRBD1|TRBV24-1|TRBJ1-2
TGTGCCACCAGTGATCCGGACAGGAGAGGCTACACCTTC
CATSDPDRRGYTF
>NA|NA|TRBV27|TRBJ1-3
TGTGCCAGCAGTCCGGGCAGGGTTTTTGCTACTGGAAACACCATATATTTT
CASSPGRVFATGNTIYF
>NA|NA|TRBV6-1|TRBJ2-7
TGTGCCAGCAGTGAAGCACACCCCTACGAGCAGTACTTC
CASSEAHPYEQYF
>NA|NA|TRBV7-9|TRBJ2-5
TGTGCCAGCCGCCGGGGGGCGGGCCAAGAAGGGACCCAGTACTTC
CASRRGAGQEGTQYF
>NA|NA|TRBV11-3|TRBJ2-5
TGTGCCAGCAGCTTAGTCGAGGAGACCCAGTACTTC
CASSLVEETQYF
>NA|TRBD1|TRBV7-2|TRBJ2-7
TGTGCCAGCAGCAGACAGGGTAGATACGAGCAGTACTTC
CASSRQGRYEQYF
>NA|TRBD1|TRBV5-4|TRBJ1-2
TGTGCCAGCAGCTTGGACAGGGGGCGTCTTGGCTACACCTTC
CASSLDRGRLGYTF
>NA|TRBD1|TRBV10-3|TRBJ2-7
TGTCCCATCACAGACGACCCGGGACAGACAAGCTCCTACGAGCAGTACTTC
CPITDDPGQTSSYEQYF
>few|NA|TRBV6-2/TRBV6-3|TRBJ2-7
TGTGCCAGCAGCCAGGACAGCTACGAGCAGTACTTC
CASSQDSYEQYF
>NA|TRBD1|TRBV29-1|TRBJ1-2
TGCAGCGTTGAAACGGGACAGAAGAGCTACACCTTC
CSVETGQKSYTF
>NA|NA|TRBV7-2|TRBJ2-1
TGTGCCAGCAGCTTAGGAGTTAGCCGGGGTGAGCAGTTCTTC
CASSLGVSRGEQFF
>NA|TRBD2|TRBV19|TRBJ2-1
TGTGCCAGTAGTATAGCCGGGACTAGCGGGGGCCACAATGAGCAGTTCTTC
CASSIAGTSGGHNEQFF
>NA|NA|TRBV23-1|TRBJ2-1
TGCGCCAGCAGTCAATGGCTCGACCCCAGGGGCTCCTACAATGAGCAGTTCTTC
CASSQWLDPRGSYNEQFF
>NA|TRBD2|TRBV3-1/TRBV3-2|TRBJ2-1
TGTGCCAGCAGCCTTTCGCGGGGGTCCTCCTACAATGAGCAGTTCTTC
CASSLSRGSSYNEQFF
>NA|NA|TRBV18|TRBJ2-3
TGTGCCAGCTCACCAAAGCTTATCCCTAGCACAGATACGCAGTATTTT
CASSPKLIPSTDTQYF
>NA|NA|TRBV11-2|TRBJ1-4
TGTGCCAGCAGCTGGTCGGCGCAGGCAACTAATGAAAAACTGTTTTTT
CASSWSAQATNEKLFF
>NA|NA|TRBV7-2|TRBJ2-1
TGTGCCAGCAGCTCGGGGGGCTATGAGCAGTTCTTC
CASSSGGYEQFF
>NA|NA|TRBV19|TRBJ1-5
TGTGCCAGTAGCGGATTACCAGGGCTAGGACAGCCCCAGCATTTT
CASSGLPGLGQPQHF
>NA|TRBD1|TRBV6-6|TRBJ2-7
TGTGCCAGCAGTTACTCGGGTACAGGGGACGAGCAGTACTTC
CASSYSGTGDEQYF